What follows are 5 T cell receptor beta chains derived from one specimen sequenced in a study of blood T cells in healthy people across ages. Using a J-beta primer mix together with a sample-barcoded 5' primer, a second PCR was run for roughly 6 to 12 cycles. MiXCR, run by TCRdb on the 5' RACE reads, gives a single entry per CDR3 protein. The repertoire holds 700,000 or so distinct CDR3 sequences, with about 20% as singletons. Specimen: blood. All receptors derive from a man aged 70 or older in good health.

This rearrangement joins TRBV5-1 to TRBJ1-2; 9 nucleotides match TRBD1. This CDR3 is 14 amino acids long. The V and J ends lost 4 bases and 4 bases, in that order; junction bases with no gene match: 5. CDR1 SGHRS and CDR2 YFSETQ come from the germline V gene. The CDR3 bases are TGCGCCAGCAGCCCACGGGGACAGGGCTATGGCTACACCTTC. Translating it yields CASSPRGQGYGYTF.

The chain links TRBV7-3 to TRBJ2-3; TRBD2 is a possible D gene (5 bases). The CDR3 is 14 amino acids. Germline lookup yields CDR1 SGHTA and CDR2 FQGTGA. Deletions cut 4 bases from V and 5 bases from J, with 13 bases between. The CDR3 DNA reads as TGTGCCAGCAGCTCCGGAGGAGGAGGAGATACGCAGTATTTT. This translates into CASSSGGGGDTQYF. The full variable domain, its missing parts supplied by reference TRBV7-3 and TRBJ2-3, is GAGVSQTPSNKVTEKGKYVELRCDPISGHTALYWYRQSLGQGPEFLIYFQGTGAADDSGLPNDRFFAVRPEGSVSTLKIQRTERGDSAVYLCASSSGGGGDTQYFGPGTRLTVL.

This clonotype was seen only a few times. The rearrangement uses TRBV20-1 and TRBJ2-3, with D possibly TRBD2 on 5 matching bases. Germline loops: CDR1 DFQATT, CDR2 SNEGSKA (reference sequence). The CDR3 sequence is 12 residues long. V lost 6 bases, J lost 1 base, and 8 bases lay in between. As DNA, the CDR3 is TGCAGTGCCTACGGGGGCACAGATACGCAGTATTTT. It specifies CSAYGGTDTQYF.

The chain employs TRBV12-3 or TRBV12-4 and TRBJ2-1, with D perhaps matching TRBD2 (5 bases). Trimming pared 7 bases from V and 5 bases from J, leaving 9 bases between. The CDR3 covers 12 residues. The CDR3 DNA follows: TGTGCCAGCACGGGGAACAACAATGAGCAGTTCTTC. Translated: CASTGNNNEQFF.

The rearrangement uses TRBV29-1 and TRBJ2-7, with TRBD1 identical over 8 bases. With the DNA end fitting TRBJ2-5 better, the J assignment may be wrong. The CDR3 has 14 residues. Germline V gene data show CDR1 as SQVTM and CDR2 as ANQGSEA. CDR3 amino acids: CSVRTGPRQETQYF. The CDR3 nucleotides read TGCAGCGTTAGGACAGGGCCCCGACAAGAGACCCAGTACTTC.